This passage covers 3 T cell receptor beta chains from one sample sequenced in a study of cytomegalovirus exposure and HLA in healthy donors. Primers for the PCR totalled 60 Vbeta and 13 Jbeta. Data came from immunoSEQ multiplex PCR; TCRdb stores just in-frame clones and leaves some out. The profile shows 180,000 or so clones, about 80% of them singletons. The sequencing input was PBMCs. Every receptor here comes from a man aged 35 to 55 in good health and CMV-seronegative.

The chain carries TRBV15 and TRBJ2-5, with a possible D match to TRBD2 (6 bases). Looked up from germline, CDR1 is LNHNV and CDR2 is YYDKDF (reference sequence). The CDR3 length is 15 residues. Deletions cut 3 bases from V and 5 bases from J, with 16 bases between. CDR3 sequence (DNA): TGTGCCACCAGCAGGGGAGGAGGGTTTTGGGAGACCCAGTACTTC. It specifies CATSRGGGFWETQYF.

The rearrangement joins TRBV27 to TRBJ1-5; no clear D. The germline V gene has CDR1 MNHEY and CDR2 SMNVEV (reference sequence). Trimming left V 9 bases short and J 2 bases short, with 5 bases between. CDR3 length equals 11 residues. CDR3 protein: CARRGNQPQHF. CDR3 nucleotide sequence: TGTGCCAGGAGGGGCAATCAGCCCCAGCATTTT.

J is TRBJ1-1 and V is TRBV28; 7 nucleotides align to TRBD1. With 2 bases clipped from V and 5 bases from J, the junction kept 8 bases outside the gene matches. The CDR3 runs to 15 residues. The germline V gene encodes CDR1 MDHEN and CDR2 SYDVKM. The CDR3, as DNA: TGTGCCAGCAGTTTACGCCGCTTCAGGGGGACTGAAGCTTTCTTT. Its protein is CASSLRRFRGTEAFF.